This T cell receptor (beta chain) originates from a study of T-cell reconstitution after alpha-beta-depleted transplantation in children. The study's findings and limits: It was reported that alpha-beta T cells came from several hundred expanded graft clones (about two months after transplant). Surviving recipient T cells and thymic progenitors accounted for the high day-60 TCRbeta diversity observed in some patients. Fresh T-cell production supplied most of the T-cell counts and diversity seen one year after transplant.

There are 14 residues in the CDR3. Germline V gives CDR1 LNHDA, CDR2 SQIVND (reference sequence). V lost 5 bases and J lost 6; bases outside the gene matches: 7. Unique molecular identifiers featured in how the TCRbeta library was prepared. TCRdb passed the PCR reads through MiXCR, listing each CDR3 protein once. This sample has around 700,000 distinct CDR3 sequences, with less than 15% found just once. This clonotype was detected only a few times. Its antigen remains unidentified. This chain links TRBV19 with TRBJ2-3; TRBD2 matches 8 bases. The sequence was obtained from a girl aged 2-10 years with congenital amegakaryocytic thrombocytopenia, due to receive a stem cell transplant. This sample comprised PBMCs, obtained before TCRalphabeta/CD19-depleted stem cell transplant. CDR3 protein: CASSLGLGEDTQYF. The CDR3 DNA reads as TGTGCCAGTAGTTTGGGACTAGGGGAGGATACGCAGTATTTT. The full variable domain, its missing parts supplied by reference TRBV19 and TRBJ2-3, is DGGITQSPKYLFRKEGQNVTLSCEQNLNHDAMYWYRQDPGQGLRLIYYSQIVNDFQKGDIAEGYSVSREKKESFPLTVTSAQKNPTAFYLCASSLGLGEDTQYFGPGTRLTVL.